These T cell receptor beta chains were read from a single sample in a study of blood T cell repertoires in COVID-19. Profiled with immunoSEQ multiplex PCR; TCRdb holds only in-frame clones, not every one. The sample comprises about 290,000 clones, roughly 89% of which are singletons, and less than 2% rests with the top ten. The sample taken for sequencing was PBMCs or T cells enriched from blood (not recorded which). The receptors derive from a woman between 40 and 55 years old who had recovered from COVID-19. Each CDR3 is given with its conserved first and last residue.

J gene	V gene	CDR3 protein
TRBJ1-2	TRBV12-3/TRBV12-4	CASSLGGNYGYTF
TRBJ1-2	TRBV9	CASSPDRSVFNNYGYTF
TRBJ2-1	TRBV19	CASSIGQGAYEQFF
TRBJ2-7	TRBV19	CASNPGDGPAPPFFF
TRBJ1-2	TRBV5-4	CASSSGQTNYGYTF
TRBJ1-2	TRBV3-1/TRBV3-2	CASSQDGGRLPFTF
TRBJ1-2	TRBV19	CASSMVAGDAYYYGYTF
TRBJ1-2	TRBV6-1	CASSERDSYGYTF
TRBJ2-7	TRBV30	CAWSGPAKFYEQYF
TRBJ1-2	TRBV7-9	CASSPYVSGGAGYGYTF
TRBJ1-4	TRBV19	CASTYRAPNEKLFF
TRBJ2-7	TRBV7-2	CASSLSLAGAYEQYF
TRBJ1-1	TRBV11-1	CASRQVGNTEAFF
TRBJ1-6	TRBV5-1	CASSSGQANSPLHF
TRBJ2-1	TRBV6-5	CASTGQNYNEQFF
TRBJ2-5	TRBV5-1	CASSVGLSTSILYQETQYF
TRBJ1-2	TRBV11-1	CASSRDGGVGYGYTF
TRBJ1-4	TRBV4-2	CASSQLQGSRTNEKLFF
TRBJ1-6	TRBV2	CASSGDRGLSPLHF
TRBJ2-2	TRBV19	CASKSAGGSYTGELFF
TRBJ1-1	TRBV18	CASSKQGNFRVNTEAFF
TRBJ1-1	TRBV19	CASSIGFAGRGTEAFF
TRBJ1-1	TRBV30	CARGTPGTEAFF
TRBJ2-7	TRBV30	CAWMEGGYEQYF
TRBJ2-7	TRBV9	CASSPGTGPYEQYF
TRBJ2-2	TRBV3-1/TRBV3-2	CASSPRGGPGTGELFF
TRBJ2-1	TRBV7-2	CASSSLMGGYNEQFF
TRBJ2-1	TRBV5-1	CASSLGVTERIGQFF
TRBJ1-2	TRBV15	CATSITRTGNYGYTF
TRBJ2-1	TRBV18	CASSPNQGVSYNEQFF
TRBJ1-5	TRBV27	CASRPRVNQPQHF
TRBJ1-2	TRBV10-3	CAISGAGGRFNYGYTF
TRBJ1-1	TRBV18	CASSPLTRNTEAFF
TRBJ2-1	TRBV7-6	CASSLSGGFDEQFF
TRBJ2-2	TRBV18	CASRWTGNTGELFF
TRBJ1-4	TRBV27	CASSPRGTASGQGEKLFF
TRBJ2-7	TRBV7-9	CASSYQGVQGSYEQYF
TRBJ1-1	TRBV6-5	CASTLTMNTEAFF
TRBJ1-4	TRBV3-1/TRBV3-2	CASSPYRTTNEKLFF
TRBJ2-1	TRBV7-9	CASSLEGGSYNEQFF
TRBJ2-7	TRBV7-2	CASSSSSVRTYEQYF
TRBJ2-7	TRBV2	CASSDGLAGGYEQYF
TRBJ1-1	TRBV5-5	CASSYVADTEAFF
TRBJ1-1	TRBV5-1	CASSFGTGDWKF
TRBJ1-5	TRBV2	CASARQSSISNQPQHF
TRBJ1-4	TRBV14	CASSQDLRERLFF
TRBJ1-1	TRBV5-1	CASSLVSRGDDTEAFF
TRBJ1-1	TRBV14	CASSPWGQGANTEAFF
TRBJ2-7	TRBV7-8	CASSFQRWSSYEQYF
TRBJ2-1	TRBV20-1	CSASRGSSYNEQFF